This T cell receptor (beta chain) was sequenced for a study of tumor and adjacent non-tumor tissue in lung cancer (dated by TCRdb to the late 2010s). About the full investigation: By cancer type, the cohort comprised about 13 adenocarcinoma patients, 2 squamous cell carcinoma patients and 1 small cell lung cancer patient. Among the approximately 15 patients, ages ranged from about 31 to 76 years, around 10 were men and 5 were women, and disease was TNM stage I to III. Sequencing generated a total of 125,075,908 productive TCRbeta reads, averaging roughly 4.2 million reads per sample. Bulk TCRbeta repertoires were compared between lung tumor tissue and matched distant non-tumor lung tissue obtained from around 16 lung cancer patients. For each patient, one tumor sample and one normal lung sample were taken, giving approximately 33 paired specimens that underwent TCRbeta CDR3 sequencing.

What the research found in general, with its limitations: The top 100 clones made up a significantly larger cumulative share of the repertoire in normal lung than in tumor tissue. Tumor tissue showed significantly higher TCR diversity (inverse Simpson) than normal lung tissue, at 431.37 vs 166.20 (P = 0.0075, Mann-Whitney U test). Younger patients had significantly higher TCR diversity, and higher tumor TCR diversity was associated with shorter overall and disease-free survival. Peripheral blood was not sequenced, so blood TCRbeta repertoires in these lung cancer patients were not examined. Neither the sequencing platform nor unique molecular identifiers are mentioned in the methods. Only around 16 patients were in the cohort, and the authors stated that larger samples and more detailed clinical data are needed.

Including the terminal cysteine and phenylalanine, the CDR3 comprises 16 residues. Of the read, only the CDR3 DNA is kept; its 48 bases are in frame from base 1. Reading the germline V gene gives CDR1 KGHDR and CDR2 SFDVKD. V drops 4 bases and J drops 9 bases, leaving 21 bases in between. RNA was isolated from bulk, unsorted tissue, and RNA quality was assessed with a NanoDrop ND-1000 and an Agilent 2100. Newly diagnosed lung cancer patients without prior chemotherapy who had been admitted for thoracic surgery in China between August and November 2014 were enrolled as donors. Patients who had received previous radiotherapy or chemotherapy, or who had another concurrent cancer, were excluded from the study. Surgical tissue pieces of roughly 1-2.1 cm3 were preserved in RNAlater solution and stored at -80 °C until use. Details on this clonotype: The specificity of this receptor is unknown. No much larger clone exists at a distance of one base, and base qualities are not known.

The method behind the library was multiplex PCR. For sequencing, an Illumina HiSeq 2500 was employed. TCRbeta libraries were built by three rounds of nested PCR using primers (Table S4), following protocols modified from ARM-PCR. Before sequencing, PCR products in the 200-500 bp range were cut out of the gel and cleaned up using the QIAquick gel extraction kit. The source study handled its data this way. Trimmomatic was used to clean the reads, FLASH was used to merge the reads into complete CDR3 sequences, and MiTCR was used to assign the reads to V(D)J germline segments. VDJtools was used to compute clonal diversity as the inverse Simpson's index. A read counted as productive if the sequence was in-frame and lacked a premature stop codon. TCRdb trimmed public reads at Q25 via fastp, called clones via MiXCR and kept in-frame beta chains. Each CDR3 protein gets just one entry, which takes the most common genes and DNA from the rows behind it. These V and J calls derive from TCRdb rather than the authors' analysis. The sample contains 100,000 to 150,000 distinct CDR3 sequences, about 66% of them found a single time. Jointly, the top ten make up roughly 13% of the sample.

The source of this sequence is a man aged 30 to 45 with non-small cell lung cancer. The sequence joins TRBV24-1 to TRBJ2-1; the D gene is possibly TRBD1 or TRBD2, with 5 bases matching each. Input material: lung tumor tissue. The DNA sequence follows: TGTGCCACCAGTGACGCCGGGACCCAAACCGTGGGTGAGCAGTTCTTC. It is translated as CATSDAGTQTVGEQFF.